The 18 T cell receptor beta chains reported below all come from one sample, sequenced in a study of glioma-infiltrating T cells after dendritic cell vaccination. Sequenced by immunoSEQ multiplex PCR; TCRdb stores in-frame clones only, minus some. The sample holds approximately 50,000 clones, approximately 89% seen once. Time point meaning: after dendritic cell vaccination, including at tumor progression/relapse. The sample in question was blood, obtained after dendritic cell vaccination. These TCRs come from a human donor with glioblastoma.

The chain recombines TRBV10-3 with TRBJ2-2; D unresolved. V dropped 8 bases and J dropped 6 bases, with 16 bases sitting between them. CDR3 length: 14 residues. Germline CDR1 is ENHRY and CDR2 is SYGVKD. The CDR3 nucleotides read TGTGCCATCGGAGAGGCATCCCTATCCGGGGAGCTGTTTTTT. Its protein is CAIGEASLSGELFF.

In its sample, this clone was seen once. The chain recombines TRBV6-6 with TRBJ2-7; 7 bases agree with TRBD1. The CDR3 spans 14 residues. Germline loops: CDR1 MNHNY, CDR2 SVGAGI (reference sequence). The trim removed 8 bases at V and 0 bases at J, leaving 7 bases unmatched. The CDR3 reads CASGTGTVSYEQYF. CDR3 in DNA: TGTGCCAGCGGCACCGGGACAGTCTCCTACGAGCAGTACTTC.

The chain recombines TRBV18 with TRBJ1-1, with D perhaps TRBD1 (6 bases). V was trimmed by 5 bases and J by 4 bases, leaving 14 bases between them. CDR1 KGHSH and CDR2 LQKENI come from the germline V gene. This CDR3 comprises 14 residues. CDR3 coding DNA: TGTGCCAGCTCAGTTGGGACAAATCCCACTGAAGCTTTCTTT. Its protein is CASSVGTNPTEAFF.

The rearrangement joins TRBV29-1 to TRBJ1-1; no clear D gene. CDR3 length: 12 residues. Trimming removed 7 bases at V and 1 base at J, with 10 bases between. Per germline, CDR1 SQVTM and CDR2 ANQGSEA. DNA of the CDR3: TGCAGCGGAGGGATGCAGAACACTGAAGCTTTCTTT. It translates to CSGGMQNTEAFF.

The CDR3 sequence is CASSYPPGLAGRGELFF. The CDR3 bases are TGTGCCAGCAGTTACCCCCCAGGGTTAGCGGGACGGGGGGAGCTGTTTTTT. This rearrangement joins TRBV27 to TRBJ2-2; 8 positions agree with TRBD2. The CDR3 length is 17 residues. Germline CDR1 is MNHEY and CDR2 is SMNVEV (reference sequence). With 4 bases clipped from V and 8 bases from J, the junction kept 15 bases outside the gene matches.

This chain uses TRBV15 with TRBJ1-6, with no clear D. Germline V lookup: CDR1 LNHNV, CDR2 YYDKDF (reference sequence). The CDR3 spans 18 residues. Trimming took off 0 bases at V and 6 bases at J, with 18 bases between the two ends. CDR3 DNA sequence: TGTGCCACCAGCAGAGATTATGGAGGGCCCGCGGCTAATTCACCCCTCCACTTT. It yields the protein CATSRDYGGPAANSPLHF.

The chain links TRBV7-8 to TRBJ1-1, with 7 bases aligning to TRBD1. Germline trimming cut 5 bases from V and 1 base from J; bases unmatched to any gene: 4. Germline assignment: CDR1 SGHVS and CDR2 FQNEAQ. The CDR3 is made up of 14 amino acids. The CDR3 reads CASSLGTANTEAFF. The CDR3 DNA follows: TGTGCCAGCAGCCTGGGGACAGCGAACACTGAAGCTTTCTTT.

The chain employs TRBV15 and TRBJ1-2; 7 bases fit TRBD1. V lost 0 bases to trimming and J lost 0 bases; unmatched junction nucleotides: 4. CDR1 is LNHNV, CDR2 YYDKDF, per germline (reference sequence). This CDR3 is 16 amino acids long. The CDR3: CATSRDGTAANYGYTF. The CDR3 nucleotides are TGTGCCACCAGCAGAGATGGGACAGCAGCTAACTATGGCTACACCTTC.

The chain uses TRBV20-1 and TRBJ1-1; 7 bases align to TRBD1. The CDR3 spans 11 residues. The V gene end was trimmed by 3 bases and the J gene end by 11 bases; junction bases not matched to a gene: 6. Germline CDR1 reads DFQATT; CDR2 reads SNEGSKA (reference sequence). The CDR3 region has the DNA TGCAGTGCTAGTTCGGGACAGTCCGCTTTCTTT. This gives the protein CSASSGQSAFF.

V is TRBV28 and J is TRBJ2-1, with 10 bases lining up with TRBD2. V shed 3 bases and J 2 bases; nucleotides not matched to a gene: 4. The length of the CDR3 is 16 residues. The V gene's germline CDR1 is MDHEN and CDR2 SYDVKM. CDR3 region: CASSLGAGGAYNEQFF. CDR3 in DNA: TGTGCCAGCAGTTTGGGAGCGGGAGGGGCCTACAATGAGCAGTTCTTC.

The CDR3 region is CASEEGTDTQYF. The DNA of the CDR3 is TGTGCCTCTGAGGAGGGCACAGATACGCAGTATTTT. J is TRBJ2-3 and V is TRBV2; TRBD2 is a possible D gene (5 bases). The germline CDR1 and CDR2 sequences are SNHLY and FYNNEI. Trimming pared 11 bases from V and 1 base from J, leaving 10 bases between. The CDR3 is 12 amino acids.

This rearrangement joins TRBV11-2 to TRBJ2-7; 9 bases match TRBD2. Per the germline V gene, CDR1 is SGHAT and CDR2 is FQNNGV. CDR3 length: 15 residues. J was trimmed by 3 bases and V by 4 bases; bases with no gene match: 7. The CDR3: CASSSTKREVYEQYF. CDR3 bases: TGTGCCAGCAGCTCAACTAAGCGGGAGGTCTACGAGCAGTACTTC.

This clone has more than one count but fewer than ten. The chain joins TRBV28 to TRBJ2-1; 10 bases fit TRBD2. Trimming removed 4 bases from V and 6 bases from J; junction bases left unmatched: 6. Germline V lookup: CDR1 MDHEN, CDR2 SYDVKM. CDR3 length: 15 residues. The CDR3 bases are TGTGCCAGCAGTTCCCTAGCGGGAGACGCCAATGAGCAGTTCTTC. As protein: CASSSLAGDANEQFF.

CDR3 protein: CASSTAGGPGDTQYF. For the CDR3, the DNA is TGTGCCAGCAGCACCGCGGGAGGGCCGGGAGATACGCAGTATTTT. The chain carries TRBV7-9 and TRBJ2-3, with 9 bases matching TRBD2. V gave up 5 bases and J gave up 5 bases; unmatched junction bases: 8. CDR3 length: 15 amino acids. The V gene's germline CDR1 is SEHNR and CDR2 FQNEAQ (reference sequence).

This clone has only one observation. J is TRBJ2-1 and V is TRBV7-2, with 9 bases aligning to TRBD2. V shed 1 base and J 7 bases; nucleotides not matched to a gene: 5. The length of the CDR3 is 15 residues. Germline V CDR1 and CDR2: SGHTA, FQGNSA. As DNA, the CDR3 is TGTGCCAGCAGCTTAGATAGCGGGAGAAAGAATGAGCAGTTCTTC. This codes for CASSLDSGRKNEQFF.

Points on this clone: Different DNA sequences within this sample yield the same CDR3. This chain joins TRBV27 and TRBJ1-2, with 9 bases matching TRBD1. Germline loops: CDR1 MNHEY, CDR2 SMNVEV (reference sequence). This CDR3 spans 18 amino acids. The V gene end was trimmed by 6 bases and the J gene end by 3 bases; junction bases not matched to a gene: 17. The DNA of the CDR3 is TGTGCCAGCAGACGATCCTACGGGACAGGGAGAAATCACTATGGCTACACCTTC. Protein product: CASRRSYGTGRNHYGYTF.

This clone was counted only a few times. The J gene is TRBJ2-1, the V gene TRBV5-1; D unresolved. The CDR3 consists of 16 residues. V lost 0 bases, J lost 8 bases, and 18 bases lay in between. Germline assignment: CDR1 SGHRS and CDR2 YFSETQ. The CDR3 reads CASSLDDSPFVHEQFF. The CDR3 DNA reads TGCGCCAGCAGCTTGGACGACTCCCCGTTTGTGCATGAGCAGTTCTTC.

This clone has just a few counts. The genes are TRBV6-6 and TRBJ1-1; 10 bases line up with TRBD1. V lost 10 bases to trimming and J lost 8 bases; unmatched junction nucleotides: 19. CDR3 length equals 16 residues. Looked up from germline, CDR1 is MNHNY and CDR2 is SVGAGI (reference sequence). CDR3 bases: TGTGCCACCATCCCTCTGGGGACAGGGGATCTGCAGGAAGCTTTCTTT. Encoded protein: CATIPLGTGDLQEAFF.